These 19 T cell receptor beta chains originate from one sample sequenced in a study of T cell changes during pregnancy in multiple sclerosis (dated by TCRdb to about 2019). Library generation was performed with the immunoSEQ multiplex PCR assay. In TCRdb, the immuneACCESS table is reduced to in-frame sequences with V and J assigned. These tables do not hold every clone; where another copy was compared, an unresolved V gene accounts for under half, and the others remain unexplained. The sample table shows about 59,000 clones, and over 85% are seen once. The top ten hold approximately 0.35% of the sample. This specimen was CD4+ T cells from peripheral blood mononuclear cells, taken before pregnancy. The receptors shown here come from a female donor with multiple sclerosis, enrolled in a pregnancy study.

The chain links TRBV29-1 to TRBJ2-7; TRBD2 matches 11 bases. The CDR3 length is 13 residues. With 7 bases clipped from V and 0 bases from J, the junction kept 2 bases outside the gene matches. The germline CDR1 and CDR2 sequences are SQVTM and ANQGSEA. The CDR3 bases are TGCAGCGCTAGCGGGAGGAGCTCCTACGAGCAGTACTTC. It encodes CSASGRSSYEQYF.

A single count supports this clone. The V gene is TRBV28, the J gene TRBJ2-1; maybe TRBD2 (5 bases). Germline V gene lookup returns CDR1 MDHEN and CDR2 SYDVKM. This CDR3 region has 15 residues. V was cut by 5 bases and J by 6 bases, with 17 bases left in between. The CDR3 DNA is TGTGCCAGCAGTCAGCGGACGGGCTACCCCAATGAGCAGTTCTTC. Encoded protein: CASSQRTGYPNEQFF. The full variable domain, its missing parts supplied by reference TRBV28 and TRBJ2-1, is DVKVTQSSRYLVKRTGEKVFLECVQDMDHENMFWYRQDPGLGLRLIYFSYDVKMKEKGDIPEGYSVSREKKERFSLILESASTNQTSMYLCASSQRTGYPNEQFFGPGTRLTVL.

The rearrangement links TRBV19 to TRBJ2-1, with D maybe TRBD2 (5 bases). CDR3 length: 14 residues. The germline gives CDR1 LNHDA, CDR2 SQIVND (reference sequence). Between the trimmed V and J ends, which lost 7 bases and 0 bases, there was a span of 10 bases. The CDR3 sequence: CASIRTYSYNEQFF. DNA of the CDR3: TGTGCCAGTATCCGGACTTACTCCTACAATGAGCAGTTCTTC. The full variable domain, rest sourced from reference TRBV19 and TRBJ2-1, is DGGITQSPKYLFRKEGQNVTLSCEQNLNHDAMYWYRQDPGQGLRLIYYSQIVNDFQKGDIAEGYSVSREKKESFPLTVTSAQKNPTAFYLCASIRTYSYNEQFFGPGTRLTVL.

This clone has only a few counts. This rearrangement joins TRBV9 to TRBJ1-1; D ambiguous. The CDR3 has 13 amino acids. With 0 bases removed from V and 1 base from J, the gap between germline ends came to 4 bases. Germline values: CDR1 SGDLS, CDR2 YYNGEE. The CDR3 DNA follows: TGTGCCAGCAGCGTAGATAGGAACACTGAAGCTTTCTTT. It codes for CASSVDRNTEAFF.

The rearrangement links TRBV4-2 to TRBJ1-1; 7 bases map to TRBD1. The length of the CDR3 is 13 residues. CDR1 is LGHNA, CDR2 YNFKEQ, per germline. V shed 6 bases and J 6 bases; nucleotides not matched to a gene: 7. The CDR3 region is CASRQTGNPEAFF. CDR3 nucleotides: TGTGCCAGCAGACAGACAGGGAATCCTGAAGCTTTCTTT.

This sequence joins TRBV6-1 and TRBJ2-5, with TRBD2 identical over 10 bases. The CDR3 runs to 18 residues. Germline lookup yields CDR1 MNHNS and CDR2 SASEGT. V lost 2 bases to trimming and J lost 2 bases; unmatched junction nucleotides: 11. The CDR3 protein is CASSELAGAFTLQETQYF. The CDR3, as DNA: TGTGCCAGCAGTGAACTAGCGGGAGCCTTCACTTTACAAGAGACCCAGTACTTC.

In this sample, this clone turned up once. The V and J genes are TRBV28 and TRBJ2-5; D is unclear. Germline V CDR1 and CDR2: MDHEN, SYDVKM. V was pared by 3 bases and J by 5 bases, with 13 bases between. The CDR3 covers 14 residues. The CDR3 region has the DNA TGTGCCAGCAGTTTTTCCCAAACGCGGGAGACCCAGTACTTC. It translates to CASSFSQTRETQYF.

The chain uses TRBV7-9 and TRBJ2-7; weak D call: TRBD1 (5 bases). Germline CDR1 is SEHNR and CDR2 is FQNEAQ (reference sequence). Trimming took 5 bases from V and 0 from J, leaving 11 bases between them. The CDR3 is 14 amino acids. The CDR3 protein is CASSPRGNSYEQYF. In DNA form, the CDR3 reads TGTGCCAGCAGCCCAAGGGGCAACTCCTACGAGCAGTACTTC.

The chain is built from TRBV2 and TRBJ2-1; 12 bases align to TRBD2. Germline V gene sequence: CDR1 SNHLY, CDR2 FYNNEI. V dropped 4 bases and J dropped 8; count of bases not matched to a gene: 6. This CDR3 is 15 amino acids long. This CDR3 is CASSGASGRGDEQFF. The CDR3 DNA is TGTGCCAGCAGTGGGGCTAGCGGGAGGGGGGATGAGCAGTTCTTC.

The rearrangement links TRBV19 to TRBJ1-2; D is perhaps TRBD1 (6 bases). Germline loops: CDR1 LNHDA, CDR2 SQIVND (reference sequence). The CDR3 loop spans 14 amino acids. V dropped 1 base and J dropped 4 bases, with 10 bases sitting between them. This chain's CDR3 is CASSIALDSYGYTF. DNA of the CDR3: TGTGCCAGTAGTATAGCCCTGGACAGCTATGGCTACACCTTC.

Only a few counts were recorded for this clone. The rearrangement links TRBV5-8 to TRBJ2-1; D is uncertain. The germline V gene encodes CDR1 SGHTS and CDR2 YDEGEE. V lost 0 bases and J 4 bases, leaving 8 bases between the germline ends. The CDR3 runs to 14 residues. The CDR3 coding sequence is TGTGCCAGCAGCTTGGCCGAGGTTTACAATGAGCAGTTCTTC. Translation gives CASSLAEVYNEQFF.

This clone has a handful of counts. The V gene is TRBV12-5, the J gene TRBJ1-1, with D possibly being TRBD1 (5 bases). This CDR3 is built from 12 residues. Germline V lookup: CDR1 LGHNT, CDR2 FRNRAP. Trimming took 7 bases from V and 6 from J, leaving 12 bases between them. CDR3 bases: TGTGCTAGTGCACCGACCAGGGCTGAAGCTTTCTTT. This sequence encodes CASAPTRAEAFF.

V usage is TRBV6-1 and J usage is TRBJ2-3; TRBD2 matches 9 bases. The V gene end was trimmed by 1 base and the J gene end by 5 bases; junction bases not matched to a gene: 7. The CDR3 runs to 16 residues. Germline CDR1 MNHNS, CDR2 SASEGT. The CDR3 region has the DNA TGTGCCAGCAGTGAAGGGTCTAGCGGGACGGTAGATACGCAGTATTTT. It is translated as CASSEGSSGTVDTQYF.

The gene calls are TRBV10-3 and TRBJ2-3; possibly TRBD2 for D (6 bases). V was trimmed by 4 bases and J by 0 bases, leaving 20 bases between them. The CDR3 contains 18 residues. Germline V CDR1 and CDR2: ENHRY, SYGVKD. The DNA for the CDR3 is TGTGCCATCAGTGGTGGGGCGGTAGCGGCCGCTAGCACAGATACGCAGTATTTT. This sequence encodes CAISGGAVAAASTDTQYF.

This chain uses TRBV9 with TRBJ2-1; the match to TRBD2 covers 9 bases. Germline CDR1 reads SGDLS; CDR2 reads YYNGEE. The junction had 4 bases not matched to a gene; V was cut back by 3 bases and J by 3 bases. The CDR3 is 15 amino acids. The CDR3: CASSAASGDYNEQFF. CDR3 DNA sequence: TGTGCCAGCAGCGCAGCTAGCGGGGACTACAATGAGCAGTTCTTC. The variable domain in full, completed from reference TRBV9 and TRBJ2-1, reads DSGVTQTPKHLITATGQRVTLRCSPRSGDLSVYWYQQSLDQGLQFLIQYYNGEERAKGNILERFSAQQFPDLHSELNLSSLELGDSALYFCASSAASGDYNEQFFGPGTRLTVL.

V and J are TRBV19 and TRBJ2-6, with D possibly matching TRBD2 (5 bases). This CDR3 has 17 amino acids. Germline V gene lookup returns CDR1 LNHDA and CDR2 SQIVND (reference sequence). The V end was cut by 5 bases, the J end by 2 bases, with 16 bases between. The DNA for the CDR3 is TGTGCCAGTAGTCGTGGACTCTTGACTGCTGGGGCCAACGTCCTGACTTTC. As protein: CASSRGLLTAGANVLTF.

CDR3 bases: TGTGCCAGTAGTATGGGACTAGCGGGAGTAATTACCGGGGAGCTGTTTTTT. Its translation is CASSMGLAGVITGELFF. This chain connects TRBV19 to TRBJ2-2, with 14 bases fitting TRBD2. V was pared by 3 bases and J by 5 bases, with 5 bases of the junction left unmatched. Per germline, CDR1 LNHDA and CDR2 SQIVND (reference sequence). The CDR3 has 17 amino acids.

The CDR3 protein is CASSAPGTGADTQYF. The CDR3 DNA sequence: TGTGCCAGCAGCGCCCCGGGGACAGGGGCGGATACGCAGTATTTT. The rearrangement links TRBV11-3 to TRBJ2-3; TRBD1 matches at 10 bases. The V gene's germline CDR1 is SGHNT and CDR2 YENEEA. The CDR3 runs 15 residues. J lost 6 bases, V lost 5 bases, and 8 bases had no gene match.

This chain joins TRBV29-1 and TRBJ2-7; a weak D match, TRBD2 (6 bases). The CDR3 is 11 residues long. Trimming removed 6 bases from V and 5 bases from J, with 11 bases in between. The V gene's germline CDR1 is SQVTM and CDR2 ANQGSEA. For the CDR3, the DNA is TGCAGCGTAGCCACTAGCAACGAGCAGTACTTC. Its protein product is CSVATSNEQYF.